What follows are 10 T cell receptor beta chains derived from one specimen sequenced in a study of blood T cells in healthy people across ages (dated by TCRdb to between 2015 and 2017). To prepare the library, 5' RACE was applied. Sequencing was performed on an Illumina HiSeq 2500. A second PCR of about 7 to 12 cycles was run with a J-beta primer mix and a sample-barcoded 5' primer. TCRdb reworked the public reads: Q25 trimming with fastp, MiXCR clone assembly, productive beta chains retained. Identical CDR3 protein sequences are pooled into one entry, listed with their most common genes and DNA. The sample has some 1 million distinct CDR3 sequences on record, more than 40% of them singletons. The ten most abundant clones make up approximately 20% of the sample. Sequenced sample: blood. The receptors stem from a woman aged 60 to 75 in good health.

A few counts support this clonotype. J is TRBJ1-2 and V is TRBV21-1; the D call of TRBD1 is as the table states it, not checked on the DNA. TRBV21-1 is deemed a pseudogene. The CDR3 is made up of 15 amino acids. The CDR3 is CASSKPAQGGSGYTF. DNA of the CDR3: TGTGCCAGCAGCAAACCCGCCCAGGGGGGCAGTGGCTACACCTTC.

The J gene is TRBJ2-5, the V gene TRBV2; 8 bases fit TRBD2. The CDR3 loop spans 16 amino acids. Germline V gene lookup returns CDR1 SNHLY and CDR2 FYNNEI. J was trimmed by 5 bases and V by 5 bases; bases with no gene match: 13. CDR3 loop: CASSTPSGRGGETQYF. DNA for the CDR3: TGTGCCAGCAGTACCCCAAGCGGGAGAGGGGGTGAGACCCAGTACTTC.

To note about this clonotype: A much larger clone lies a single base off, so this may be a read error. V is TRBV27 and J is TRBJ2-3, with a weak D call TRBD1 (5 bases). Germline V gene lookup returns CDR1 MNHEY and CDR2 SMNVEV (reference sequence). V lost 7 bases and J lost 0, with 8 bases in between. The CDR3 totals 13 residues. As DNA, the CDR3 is TGTGCCAGCAACCAGGGTAGCACAGATACGCAGTATTTT. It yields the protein CASNQGSTDTQYF.

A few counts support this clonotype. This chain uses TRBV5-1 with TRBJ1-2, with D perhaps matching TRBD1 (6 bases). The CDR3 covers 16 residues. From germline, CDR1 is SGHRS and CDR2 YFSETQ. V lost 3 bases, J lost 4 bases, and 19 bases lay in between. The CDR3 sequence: CASSSSTGGAGYGYTF. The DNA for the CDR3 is TGCGCCAGCAGCTCATCCACGGGGGGGGCCGGCTATGGCTACACCTTC. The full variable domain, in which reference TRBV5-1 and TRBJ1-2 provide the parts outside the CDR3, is KAGVTQTPRYLIKTRGQQVTLSCSPISGHRSVSWYQQTPGQGLQFLFEYFSETQRNKGNFPGRFSGRQFSNSRSEMNVSTLELGDSALYLCASSSSTGGAGYGYTFGSGTRLTVV.

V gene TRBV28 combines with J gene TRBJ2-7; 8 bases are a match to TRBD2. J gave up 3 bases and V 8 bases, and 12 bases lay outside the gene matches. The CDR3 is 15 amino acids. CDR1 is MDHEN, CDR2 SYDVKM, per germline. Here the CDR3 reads CASGSPSTSDYEQYF. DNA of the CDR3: TGTGCCAGCGGTAGTCCCTCGACTAGCGACTACGAGCAGTACTTC.

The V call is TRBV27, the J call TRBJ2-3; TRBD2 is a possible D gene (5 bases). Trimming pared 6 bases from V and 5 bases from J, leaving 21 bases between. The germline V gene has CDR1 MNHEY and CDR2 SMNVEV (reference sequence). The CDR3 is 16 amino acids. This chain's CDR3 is CASSERQTTLRDTQYF. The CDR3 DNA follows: TGTGCCAGCAGCGAGCGGCAGACTACCCTGCGAGATACGCAGTATTTT.

The CDR3: CASLRTSGIGDTQYF. The CDR3 DNA reads as TGTGCCAGCCTTCGGACTAGCGGGATAGGGGATACGCAGTATTTT. The rearrangement uses TRBV2 and TRBJ2-3; 12 bases line up with TRBD2. Germline V gene data show CDR1 as SNHLY and CDR2 as FYNNEI. This CDR3 has 15 residues. The ends lost 8 bases at V and 6 bases at J; junction bases unmatched: 9.

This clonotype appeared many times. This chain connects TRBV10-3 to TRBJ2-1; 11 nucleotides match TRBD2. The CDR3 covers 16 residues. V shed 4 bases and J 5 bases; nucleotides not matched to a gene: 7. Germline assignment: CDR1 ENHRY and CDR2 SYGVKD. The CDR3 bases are TGTGCCATCAGTGGCCGTAGCGGGAGGGTTGACAATGAGCAGTTCTTC. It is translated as CAISGRSGRVDNEQFF.

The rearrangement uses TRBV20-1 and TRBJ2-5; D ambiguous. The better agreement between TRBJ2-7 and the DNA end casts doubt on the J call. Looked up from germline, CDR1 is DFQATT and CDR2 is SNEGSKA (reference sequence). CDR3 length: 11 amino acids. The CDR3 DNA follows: TGCAGTGCTAGGCTAGTCAACGAGCAGTACTTC. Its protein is CSARLVNEQYF.

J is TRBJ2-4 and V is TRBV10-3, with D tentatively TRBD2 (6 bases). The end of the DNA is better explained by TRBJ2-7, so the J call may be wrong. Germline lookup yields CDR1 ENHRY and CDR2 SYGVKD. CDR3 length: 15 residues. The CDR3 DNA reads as TGTGCCATCAGTGATCAACAACTAGCAGTCTACGAGCAGTACTTC. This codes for CAISDQQLAVYEQYF.